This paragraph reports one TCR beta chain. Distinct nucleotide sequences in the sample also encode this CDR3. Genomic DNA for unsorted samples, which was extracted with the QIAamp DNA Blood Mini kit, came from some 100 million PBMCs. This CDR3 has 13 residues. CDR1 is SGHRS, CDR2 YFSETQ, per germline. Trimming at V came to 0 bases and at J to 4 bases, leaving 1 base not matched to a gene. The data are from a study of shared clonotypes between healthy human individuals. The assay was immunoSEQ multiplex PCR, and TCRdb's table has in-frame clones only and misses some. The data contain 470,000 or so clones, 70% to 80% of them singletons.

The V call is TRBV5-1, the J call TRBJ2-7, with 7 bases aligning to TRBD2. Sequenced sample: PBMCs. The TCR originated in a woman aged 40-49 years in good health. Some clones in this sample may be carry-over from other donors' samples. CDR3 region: CASSLASGYEQYF. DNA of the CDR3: TGCGCCAGCAGCTTGGCTAGCGGTTACGAGCAGTACTTC.